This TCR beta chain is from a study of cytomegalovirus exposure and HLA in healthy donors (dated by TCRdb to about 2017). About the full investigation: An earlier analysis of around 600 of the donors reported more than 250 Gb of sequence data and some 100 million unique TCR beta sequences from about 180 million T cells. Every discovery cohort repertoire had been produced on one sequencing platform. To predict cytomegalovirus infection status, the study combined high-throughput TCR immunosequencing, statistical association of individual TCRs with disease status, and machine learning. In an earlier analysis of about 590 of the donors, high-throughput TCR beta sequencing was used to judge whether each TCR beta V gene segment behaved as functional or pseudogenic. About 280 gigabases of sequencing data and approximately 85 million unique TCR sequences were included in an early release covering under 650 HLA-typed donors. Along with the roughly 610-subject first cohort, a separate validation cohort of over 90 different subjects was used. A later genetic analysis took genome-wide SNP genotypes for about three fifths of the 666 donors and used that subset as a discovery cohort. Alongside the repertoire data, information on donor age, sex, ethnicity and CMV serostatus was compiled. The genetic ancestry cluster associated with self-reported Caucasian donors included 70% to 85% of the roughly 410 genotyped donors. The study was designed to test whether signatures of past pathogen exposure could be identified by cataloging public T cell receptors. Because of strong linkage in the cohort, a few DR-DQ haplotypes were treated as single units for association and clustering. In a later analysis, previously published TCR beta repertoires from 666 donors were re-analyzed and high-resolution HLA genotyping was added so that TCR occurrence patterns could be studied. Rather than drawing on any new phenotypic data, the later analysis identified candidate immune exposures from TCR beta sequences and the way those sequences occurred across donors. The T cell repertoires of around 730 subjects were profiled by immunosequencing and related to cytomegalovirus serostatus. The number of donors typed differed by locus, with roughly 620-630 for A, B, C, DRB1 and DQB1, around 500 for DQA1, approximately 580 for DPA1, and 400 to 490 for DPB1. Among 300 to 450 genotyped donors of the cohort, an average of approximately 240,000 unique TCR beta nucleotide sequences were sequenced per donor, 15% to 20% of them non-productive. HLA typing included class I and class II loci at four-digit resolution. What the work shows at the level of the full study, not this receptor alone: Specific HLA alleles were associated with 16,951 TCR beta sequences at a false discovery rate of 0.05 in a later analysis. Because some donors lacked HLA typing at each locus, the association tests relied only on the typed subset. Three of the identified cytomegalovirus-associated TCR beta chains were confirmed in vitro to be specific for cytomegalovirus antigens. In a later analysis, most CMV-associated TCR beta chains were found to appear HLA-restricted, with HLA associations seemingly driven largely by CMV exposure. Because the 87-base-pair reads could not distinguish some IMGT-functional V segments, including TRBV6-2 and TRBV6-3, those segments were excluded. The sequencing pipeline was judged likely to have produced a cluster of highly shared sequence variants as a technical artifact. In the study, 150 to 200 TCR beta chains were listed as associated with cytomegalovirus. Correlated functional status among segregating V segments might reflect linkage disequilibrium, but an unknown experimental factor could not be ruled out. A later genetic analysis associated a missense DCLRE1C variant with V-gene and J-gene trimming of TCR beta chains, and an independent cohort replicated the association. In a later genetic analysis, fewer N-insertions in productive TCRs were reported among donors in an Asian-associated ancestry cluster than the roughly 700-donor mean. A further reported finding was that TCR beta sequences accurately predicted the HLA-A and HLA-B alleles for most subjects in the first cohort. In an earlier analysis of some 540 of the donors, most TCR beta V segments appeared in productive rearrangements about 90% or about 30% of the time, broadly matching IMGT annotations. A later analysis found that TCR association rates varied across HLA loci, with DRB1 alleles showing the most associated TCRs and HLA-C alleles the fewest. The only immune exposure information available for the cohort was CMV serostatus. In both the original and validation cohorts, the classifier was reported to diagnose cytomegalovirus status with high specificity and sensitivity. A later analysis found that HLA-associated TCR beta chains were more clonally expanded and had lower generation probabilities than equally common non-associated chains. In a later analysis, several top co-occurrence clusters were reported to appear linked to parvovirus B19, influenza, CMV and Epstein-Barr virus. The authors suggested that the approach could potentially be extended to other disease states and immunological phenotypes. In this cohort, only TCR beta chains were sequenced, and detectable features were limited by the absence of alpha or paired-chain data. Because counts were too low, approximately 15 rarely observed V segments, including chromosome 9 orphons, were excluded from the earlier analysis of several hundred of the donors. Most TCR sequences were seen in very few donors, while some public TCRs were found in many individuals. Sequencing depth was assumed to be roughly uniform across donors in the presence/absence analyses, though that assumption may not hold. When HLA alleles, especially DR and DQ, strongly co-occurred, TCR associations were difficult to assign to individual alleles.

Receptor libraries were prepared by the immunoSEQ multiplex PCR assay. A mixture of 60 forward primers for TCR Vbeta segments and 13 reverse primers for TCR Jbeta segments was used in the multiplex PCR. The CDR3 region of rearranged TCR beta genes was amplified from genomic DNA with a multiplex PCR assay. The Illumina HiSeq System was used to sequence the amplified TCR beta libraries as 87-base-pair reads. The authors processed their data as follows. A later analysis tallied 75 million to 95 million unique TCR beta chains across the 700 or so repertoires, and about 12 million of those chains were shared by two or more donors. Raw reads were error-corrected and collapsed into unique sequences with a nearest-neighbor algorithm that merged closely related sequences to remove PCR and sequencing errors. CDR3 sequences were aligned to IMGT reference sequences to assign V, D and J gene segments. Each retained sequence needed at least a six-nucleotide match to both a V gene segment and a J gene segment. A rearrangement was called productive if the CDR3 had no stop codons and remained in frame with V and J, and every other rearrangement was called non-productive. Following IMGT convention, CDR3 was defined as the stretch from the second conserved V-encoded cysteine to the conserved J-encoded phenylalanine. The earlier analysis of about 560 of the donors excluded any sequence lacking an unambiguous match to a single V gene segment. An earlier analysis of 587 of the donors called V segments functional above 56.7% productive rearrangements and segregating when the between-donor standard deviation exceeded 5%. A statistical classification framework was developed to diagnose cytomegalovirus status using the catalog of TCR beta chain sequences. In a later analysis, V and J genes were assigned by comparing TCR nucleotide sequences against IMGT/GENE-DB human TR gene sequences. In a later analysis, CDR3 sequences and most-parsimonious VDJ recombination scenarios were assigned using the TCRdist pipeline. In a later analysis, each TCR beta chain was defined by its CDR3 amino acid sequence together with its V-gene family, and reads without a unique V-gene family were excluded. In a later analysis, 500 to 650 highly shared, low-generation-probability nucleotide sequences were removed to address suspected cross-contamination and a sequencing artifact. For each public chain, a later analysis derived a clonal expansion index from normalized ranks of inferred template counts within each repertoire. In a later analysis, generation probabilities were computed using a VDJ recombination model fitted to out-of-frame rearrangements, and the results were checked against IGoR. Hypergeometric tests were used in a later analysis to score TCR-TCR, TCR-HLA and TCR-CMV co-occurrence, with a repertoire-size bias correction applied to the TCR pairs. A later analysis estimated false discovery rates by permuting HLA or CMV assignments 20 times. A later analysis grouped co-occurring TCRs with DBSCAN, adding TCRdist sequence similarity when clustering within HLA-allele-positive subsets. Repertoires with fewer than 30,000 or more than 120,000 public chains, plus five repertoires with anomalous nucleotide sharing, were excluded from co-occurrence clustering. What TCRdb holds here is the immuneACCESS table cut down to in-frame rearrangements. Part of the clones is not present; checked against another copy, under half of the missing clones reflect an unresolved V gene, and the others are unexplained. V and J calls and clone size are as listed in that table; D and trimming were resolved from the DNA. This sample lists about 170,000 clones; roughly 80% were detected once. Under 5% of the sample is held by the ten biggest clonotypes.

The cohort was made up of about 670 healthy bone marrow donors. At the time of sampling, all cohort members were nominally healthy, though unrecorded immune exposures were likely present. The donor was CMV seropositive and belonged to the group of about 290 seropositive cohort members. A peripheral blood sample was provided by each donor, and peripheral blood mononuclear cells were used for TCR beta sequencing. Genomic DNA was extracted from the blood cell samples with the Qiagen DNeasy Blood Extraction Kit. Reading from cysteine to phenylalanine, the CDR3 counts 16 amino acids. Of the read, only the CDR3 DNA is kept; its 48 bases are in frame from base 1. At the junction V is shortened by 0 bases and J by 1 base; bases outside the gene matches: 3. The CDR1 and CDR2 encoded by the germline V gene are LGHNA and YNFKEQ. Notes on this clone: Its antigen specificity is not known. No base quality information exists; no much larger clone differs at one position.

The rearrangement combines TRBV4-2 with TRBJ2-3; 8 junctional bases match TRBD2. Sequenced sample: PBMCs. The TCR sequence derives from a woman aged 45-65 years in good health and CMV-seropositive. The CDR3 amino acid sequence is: CASSQDGAGGTDTQYF. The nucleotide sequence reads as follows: TGTGCCAGCAGCCAAGACGGAGCGGGGGGCACAGATACGCAGTATTTT.